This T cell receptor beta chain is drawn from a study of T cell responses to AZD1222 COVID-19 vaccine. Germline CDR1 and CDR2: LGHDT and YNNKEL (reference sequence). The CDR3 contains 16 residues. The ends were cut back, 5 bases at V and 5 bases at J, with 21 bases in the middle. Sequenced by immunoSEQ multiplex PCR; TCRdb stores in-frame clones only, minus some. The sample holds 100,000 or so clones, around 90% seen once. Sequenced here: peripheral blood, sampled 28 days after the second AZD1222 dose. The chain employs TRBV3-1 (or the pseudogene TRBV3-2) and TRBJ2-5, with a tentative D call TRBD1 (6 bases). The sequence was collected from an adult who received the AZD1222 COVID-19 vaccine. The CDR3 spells CASSATSGHGMETQYF. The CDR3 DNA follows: TGTGCCAGCAGCGCCACCTCGGGACACGGGATGGAGACCCAGTACTTC.